The clone carrying this T cell receptor (beta chain) was observed a handful of times. Its antigen is undetermined. cDNA synthesis used the whole RNA isolate, giving expressed TCRB sequences. Profiling relied on immunoSEQ multiplex PCR, and the TCRdb table lists in-frame clones only, not all of them. The sample carries under 90,000 clones, around a third recorded once. This entry is derived from a study of beta chain features in type 1 diabetes. The V end lost 3 bases, the J end lost 8 bases, and 11 bases lay between the germline ends. The CDR3 has 13 residues. Germline CDR1 KGHSH, CDR2 LQKENI. Study-level points and caveats: Cells with high TCR expression could be over-represented by cDNA sequencing. Patients with type 1 diabetes showed fewer VDJ junction insertions and more deletions. Shorter templates might be favored by PCR, and equally so in patients and in controls.

This TCR came from a woman in her late teens or twenties in good health. The chain recombines TRBV18 with TRBJ2-1, with D maybe TRBD1 (6 bases). Sample: stem cell memory CD4+ T cells from blood. This chain's CDR3 is CASSPGAGDEQFF. DNA of the CDR3: TGTGCCAGCTCACCGGGGGCTGGGGATGAGCAGTTCTTC.